The next 15 T cell receptor beta chains were all read from a single sample in a study of blood T cell repertoires in COVID-19. Produced via immunoSEQ multiplex PCR; TCRdb's table is partial and in-frame only. The table shows approximately 100,000 clones, with 87% occurring only once. The specimen sequenced was peripheral blood. Receptor source: a man in his fifties with acute or convalescent COVID-19.

J is TRBJ2-1 and V is TRBV18; the D gene is possibly TRBD2 (5 bases). The CDR3 contains 14 residues. The germline V gene has CDR1 KGHSH and CDR2 LQKENI. V was shortened by 6 bases and J by 7 bases, with 16 bases between the two germline ends. CDR3 DNA sequence: TGTGCCAGCTCCTCGGGGAACGTGTGGAATGAGCAGTTCTTC. Translated: CASSSGNVWNEQFF.

In its sample, this clone was seen a few times. The chain joins TRBV19 to TRBJ1-2; D remains unclear. The germline V gene has CDR1 LNHDA and CDR2 SQIVND (reference sequence). V dropped 0 bases and J dropped 2 bases, with 13 bases sitting between them. CDR3 size: 16 residues. CDR3 sequence: CASSIDQPGLNYGYTF. The CDR3 coding sequence is TGTGCCAGTAGTATAGATCAACCGGGGTTGAACTATGGCTACACCTTC.

The chain couples TRBV28 to TRBJ1-2, with unresolved D. V gave up 6 bases and J gave up 7 bases, with 21 bases separating them. The CDR3 extends over 15 amino acids. Germline V lookup: CDR1 MDHEN, CDR2 SYDVKM. The CDR3 is CASSPYIIRQRGYTF. The CDR3 DNA sequence: TGTGCCAGCAGCCCCTACATAATCCGCCAGCGTGGCTACACCTTC.

The chain links TRBV2 to TRBJ2-2; TRBD1 might be the D (6 bases). Trimming removed 6 bases from V and 3 bases from J, with 11 bases in between. Per the germline V gene, CDR1 is SNHLY and CDR2 is FYNNEI. The CDR3 sequence is 14 residues long. The CDR3 DNA reads as TGTGCCAGCAGGGGGGCAGGGGACACCGGGGAGCTGTTTTTT. As protein: CASRGAGDTGELFF. The full variable domain, its missing parts supplied by reference TRBV2 and TRBJ2-2, is EPEVTQTPSHQVTQMGQEVILRCVPISNHLYFYWYRQILGQKVEFLVSFYNNEISEKSEIFDDQFSVERPDGSNFTLKIRSTKLEDSAMYFCASRGAGDTGELFFGEGSRLTVL.

V and J are TRBV2 and TRBJ1-5, with D tentatively TRBD1 (6 bases). This CDR3 region has 14 residues. Trimming left V 6 bases short and J 4 bases short, with 13 bases between. Germline V gene lookup returns CDR1 SNHLY and CDR2 FYNNEI. The CDR3 DNA reads TGTGCCAGCAGCCGGGACACCTCTAATCAGCCCCAGCATTTT. Its translation is CASSRDTSNQPQHF.

This chain uses TRBV11-2 with TRBJ1-6; 10 nucleotides agree with TRBD1. V dropped 5 bases and J dropped 9; count of bases not matched to a gene: 4. The CDR3 runs to 14 residues. Germline CDR1 is SGHAT and CDR2 is FQNNGV. Here the CDR3 DNA reads TGTGCCAGCAGCGAGGGACAGGGGATTTCACCCCTCCACTTT. Translating gives CASSEGQGISPLHF. The whole variable domain, remainder taken from reference TRBV11-2 and TRBJ1-6, is EAGVAQSPRYKIIEKRQSVAFWCNPISGHATLYWYQQILGQGPKLLIQFQNNGVVDDSQLPKDRFSAERLKGVDSTLKIQPAKLEDSAVYLCASSEGQGISPLHFGNGTRLTVT.

The V call is TRBV9, the J call TRBJ2-5; 7 bases are shared with TRBD2. This CDR3 is 15 amino acids long. V shed 4 bases, J shed 9 bases, and the junction held 15 bases outside the gene matches. CDR1 SGDLS and CDR2 YYNGEE come from the germline V gene. CDR3 region: CASSRGVAGYGAQYF. The CDR3 DNA sequence: TGTGCCAGCAGCCGGGGGGTAGCGGGCTATGGCGCCCAGTACTTC. Full variable domain (rest looked up from reference TRBV9 and TRBJ2-5): DSGVTQTPKHLITATGQRVTLRCSPRSGDLSVYWYQQSLDQGLQFLIQYYNGEERAKGNILERFSAQQFPDLHSELNLSSLELGDSALYFCASSRGVAGYGAQYFGPGTRLLVL.

The CDR3 loop reads CASSPGDRGTETQYF. The CDR3 nucleotides read TGCGCCAGCAGCCCAGGGGACAGGGGAACGGAGACCCAGTACTTC. V and J are TRBV4-1 and TRBJ2-5, with 10 bases that match TRBD1. Unmatched junction bases numbered 7, after V lost 4 bases and J lost 5 bases. There are 15 residues in the CDR3. CDR1 and CDR2 from the germline V gene are MGHRA and YSYEKL.

The rearrangement uses TRBV29-1 and TRBJ1-1; perhaps TRBD1 as D (6 bases). The ends were cut back, 5 bases at V and 2 bases at J, with 12 bases in the middle. Per germline, CDR1 SQVTM and CDR2 ANQGSEA. This CDR3 is built from 13 residues. The CDR3 region is CSVLGGRNTEAFF. CDR3 bases: TGCAGCGTTCTTGGGGGCAGAAACACTGAAGCTTTCTTT.

The rearrangement uses TRBV4-1 and TRBJ2-6, with 11 bases aligning to TRBD1. Germline CDR1 reads MGHRA; CDR2 reads YSYEKL. This CDR3 contains 16 residues. V lost 6 bases, J lost 15 bases, and 16 bases stayed unmatched. DNA for the CDR3: TGCGCCAGCAGTCTCCCTGGGGGGACAGGGGGTATAGGCCTGACTTTC. This codes for CASSLPGGTGGIGLTF.

The J gene is TRBJ2-5, the V gene TRBV7-9; the match to TRBD1 covers 9 bases. The V segment lost 5 bases and the J segment 5 bases; nucleotides outside the gene matches: 6. There are 14 residues in the CDR3. Looked up from germline, CDR1 is SEHNR and CDR2 is FQNEAQ (reference sequence). CDR3 amino acids: CASSPNRGPETQYF. As DNA, the CDR3 is TGTGCCAGCAGCCCAAACAGGGGGCCGGAGACCCAGTACTTC.

In this sample, this clone turned up once. The chain recombines TRBV5-5 with TRBJ2-3; 12 positions agree with TRBD2. Germline V gene data show CDR1 as SGHKS and CDR2 as YYEKEE (reference sequence). The CDR3 is made up of 15 amino acids. Losses at the gene ends were 5 bases for V and 1 base for J; bases not matched to a gene: 2. The CDR3 protein is CASSLAGGGTDTQYF. In nucleotides, the CDR3 is TGTGCCAGCAGTCTAGCGGGAGGGGGCACAGATACGCAGTATTTT. Full variable domain (rest looked up from reference TRBV5-5 and TRBJ2-3): DAGVTQSPTHLIKTRGQQVTLRCSPISGHKSVSWYQQVLGQGPQFIFQYYEKEERGRGNFPDRFSARQFPNYSSELNVNALLLGDSALYLCASSLAGGGTDTQYFGPGTRLTVL.

This clone turned up a few times. The rearrangement links TRBV3-1 (or the pseudogene TRBV3-2) to TRBJ2-5, with D possibly being TRBD1 (5 bases). CDR1 and CDR2 (germline): LGHDT, YNNKEL (reference sequence). V shed 0 bases and J shed 4 bases, with 15 bases lying between them. This CDR3 is built from 16 residues. CDR3 in amino acids: CASSQDGKAGPETQYF. CDR3 nucleotide sequence: TGTGCCAGCAGCCAAGATGGTAAGGCAGGGCCAGAGACCCAGTACTTC.

The chain is built from TRBV3-1 (or the pseudogene TRBV3-2) and TRBJ2-7; 12 bases are a match to TRBD2. CDR3 length equals 18 residues. Germline CDR1 LGHDT, CDR2 YNNKEL (reference sequence). Germline trimming cut 1 base from V and 5 bases from J; bases unmatched to any gene: 12. The CDR3 reads CASSQGLAGEIGRDEQYF. The CDR3, as DNA: TGTGCCAGCAGCCAAGGACTAGCGGGAGAAATCGGCAGGGACGAGCAGTACTTC.

This clone was picked up a small number of times. This CDR3 is CSANTYNEQFF. CDR3 in DNA: TGCAGTGCTAATACCTACAATGAGCAGTTCTTC. This rearrangement joins TRBV20-1 to TRBJ2-1; D ambiguous. CDR1 and CDR2 from the germline V gene are DFQATT and SNEGSKA (reference sequence). Trimming stripped 4 bases from V and 2 bases from J, with 3 bases between. The CDR3 sequence is 11 residues long.